Below, 27 T cell receptor beta chains from the same sample are listed, as sequenced in a study of identical twins. TCRdb reanalysed the 5' RACE reads using MiXCR and keeps one entry per CDR3 protein. The sample records under 900,000 distinct CDR3 sequences, 15% to 20% being singletons. Another study also made use of these data, one on T cells expressing NK-cell markers.

Material: PBMCs. These receptor sequences come from a woman younger than 30 in good health.

This clonotype was observed a handful of times. The J gene is TRBJ1-4, the V gene TRBV20-1; D possibly corresponds to TRBD1 (6 bases). V was cut by 6 bases and J by 8 bases, with 13 bases left in between. Germline V gives CDR1 DFQATT, CDR2 SNEGSKA (reference sequence). This CDR3 has 12 residues. This chain's CDR3 is CSARSTGEKLFF. Written as DNA, the CDR3 is TGCAGTGCCCGATCTACAGGGGAAAAACTGTTTTTT.

This clonotype was recorded a few times. The CDR3: CASKQSLAIDTQYF. The CDR3 DNA sequence: TGCGCCAGCAAACAAAGCCTAGCGATAGATACGCAGTATTTT. The V gene is TRBV5-1, the J gene TRBJ2-3; TRBD2 might be the D (6 bases). V lost 6 bases to trimming and J lost 5 bases, with 16 bases between them. The V gene's germline CDR1 is SGHRS and CDR2 YFSETQ. The CDR3 runs 14 residues.

The chain links TRBV19 to TRBJ2-3; D not certain. Germline assignment: CDR1 LNHDA and CDR2 SQIVND (reference sequence). Trimming stripped 6 bases from V and 0 bases from J, with 19 bases between. This CDR3 spans 17 amino acids. The CDR3 DNA reads TGTGCCAGTAGACGATCCTCCGCCGTAACTAGCACAGATACGCAGTATTTT. Its protein is CASRRSSAVTSTDTQYF. The full variable domain, completed using reference TRBV19 and TRBJ2-3, is DGGITQSPKYLFRKEGQNVTLSCEQNLNHDAMYWYRQDPGQGLRLIYYSQIVNDFQKGDIAEGYSVSREKKESFPLTVTSAQKNPTAFYLCASRRSSAVTSTDTQYFGPGTRLTVL.

This clonotype was seen at least ten times. The chain is built from TRBV6-1 and TRBJ2-7, with TRBD1 identical over 7 bases. Per the germline V gene, CDR1 is MNHNS and CDR2 is SASEGT. CDR3 length: 15 amino acids. Trimming cost V 5 bases and J 2 bases; bases outside gene matches: 9. CDR3 protein: CASSRRTGATYEQYF. CDR3 DNA sequence: TGTGCCAGCAGTCGCCGGACAGGCGCGACCTACGAGCAGTACTTC.

The rearrangement joins TRBV7-9 to TRBJ2-5, with D hard to call. V was clipped by 1 base and J by 7 bases, with 19 bases between them. Germline lookup yields CDR1 SEHNR and CDR2 FQNEAQ (reference sequence). This CDR3 spans 16 amino acids. The CDR3 region is CASSLVPNRGPRTQYF. In DNA form, the CDR3 reads TGTGCCAGCAGCTTAGTCCCTAATAGAGGCCCGAGGACCCAGTACTTC.

The table lists this clonotype with a few counts. The chain employs TRBV4-3 and TRBJ2-1; D remains ambiguous. Trimming pared 0 bases from V and 4 bases from J, leaving 19 bases between. Germline values: CDR1 LGHNA, CDR2 YSLEER. The CDR3 totals 18 residues. CDR3 residues: CASSQDFFGLGLYNEQFF. CDR3 nucleotides: TGCGCCAGCAGCCAAGATTTTTTCGGCCTAGGTCTGTACAATGAGCAGTTCTTC.

This clonotype showed up just a few times. CDR3 sequence: CSAQTGPRAYNEQFF. The CDR3 DNA is TGCAGTGCGCAGACTGGTCCGAGGGCCTACAATGAGCAGTTCTTC. The gene calls are TRBV20-1 and TRBJ2-1; D possibly corresponds to TRBD2 (5 bases). The V and J ends lost 6 bases and 2 bases respectively, with 17 bases between them. The germline gives CDR1 DFQATT, CDR2 SNEGSKA (reference sequence). The CDR3 sequence is 15 residues long.

A few counts support this clonotype. The chain is built from TRBV20-1 and TRBJ2-7; tentatively, D is TRBD1 or TRBD2 (5 bases each). V was cut by 5 bases and J by 4 bases, with 12 bases left in between. Germline CDR1 is DFQATT and CDR2 is SNEGSKA (reference sequence). The CDR3 loop spans 12 amino acids. CDR3 region: CSARDQIYEQYF. In DNA form, the CDR3 reads TGCAGTGCTCGGGACCAGATATACGAGCAGTACTTC.

This clonotype was observed a few times. This rearrangement joins TRBV5-5 to TRBJ2-2, with D uncertain. CDR3 length equals 12 residues. Trimming took 4 bases from V and 5 from J, leaving 6 bases between them. CDR1 is SGHKS and CDR2 is YYEKEE in the germline V gene (reference sequence). CDR3 in amino acids: CASSHWTGELFF. The DNA for the CDR3 is TGTGCCAGCAGCCATTGGACCGGGGAGCTGTTTTTT.

The chain is built from TRBV7-9 and TRBJ2-1; D may be TRBD1 or TRBD2 (5 bases each). Germline CDR1 reads SEHNR; CDR2 reads FQNEAQ (reference sequence). Trimming left V 2 bases short and J 4 bases short, with 12 bases between. The CDR3 loop spans 15 amino acids. The CDR3 loop reads CASSLNTGGYNEQFF. CDR3 sequence (DNA): TGTGCCAGCAGCTTAAATACAGGAGGATACAATGAGCAGTTCTTC.

This clonotype turned up a few times. CDR3 sequence: CAISESIDSSYEQYF. The CDR3 coding sequence is TGTGCCATCAGTGAGTCGATTGACTCCTCCTACGAGCAGTACTTC. This chain links TRBV10-3 with TRBJ2-7; D unclear. Germline assignment: CDR1 ENHRY and CDR2 SYGVKD. The CDR3 loop spans 15 amino acids. V was trimmed by 0 bases and J by 0 bases, leaving 9 bases between them.

This clonotype has ten or more counts. This rearrangement joins TRBV3-1 to TRBJ1-1; D gene ambiguous. The germline V and J ends were trimmed by 4 bases and 1 base, with 13 bases remaining between them. Germline CDR1 and CDR2: LGHDT and YNNKEL (reference sequence). The CDR3 sequence is 15 residues long. CDR3 sequence reads: CASSLRLKANTEAFF. The CDR3 DNA follows: TGTGCCAGCAGCCTACGCCTAAAAGCGAACACTGAAGCTTTCTTT.

This clonotype showed up just a few times. The V and J genes are TRBV10-3 and TRBJ2-7; 8 positions match TRBD1. CDR1 is ENHRY and CDR2 is SYGVKD in the germline V gene. This CDR3 has 16 residues. Trimming cost V 3 bases and J 1 base; bases outside gene matches: 8. CDR3: CAISDTYGQGSYEQYF. The CDR3 nucleotides read TGTGCCATCAGTGATACGTATGGACAGGGATCCTACGAGCAGTACTTC.

There are a few counts of this clonotype. J is TRBJ2-7 and V is TRBV29-1, with D maybe TRBD2 (6 bases). This CDR3 contains 13 residues. CDR1 is SQVTM and CDR2 is ANQGSEA in the germline V gene. With 4 bases removed from V and 6 bases from J, the gap between germline ends came to 16 bases. The CDR3 bases are TGCAGCGTTGGCAGGGACTTAGGAGGCGAGCAGTACTTC. Its translation is CSVGRDLGGEQYF.

Only a few counts were recorded for this clonotype. The chain employs TRBV3-1 and TRBJ1-2; D gene uncertain. The CDR3 covers 15 residues. Germline V lookup: CDR1 LGHDT, CDR2 YNNKEL (reference sequence). V was clipped by 0 bases and J by 4 bases, with 12 bases between them. The CDR3 DNA follows: TGTGCCAGCAGCCAAGACAGTCTATCGCGCTATGGCTACACCTTC. It encodes CASSQDSLSRYGYTF. Filled out from reference TRBV3-1 and TRBJ1-2, the complete variable domain reads DTAVSQTPKYLVTQMGNDKSIKCEQNLGHDTMYWYKQDSKKFLKIMFSYNNKELIINETVPNRFSPKSPDKAHLNLHINSLELGDSAVYFCASSQDSLSRYGYTFGSGTRLTVV.

This chain uses TRBV27 with TRBJ1-3, with D possibly being TRBD1 (5 bases). This CDR3 region has 16 residues. Per the germline V gene, CDR1 is MNHEY and CDR2 is SMNVEV (reference sequence). V lost 0 bases, J lost 3 bases, and 12 bases lay in between. The CDR3 loop is CASSLSRKTVGNTIYF. CDR3 in DNA: TGTGCCAGCAGTTTATCGCGGAAGACAGTTGGAAACACCATATATTTT.

J is TRBJ2-3 and V is TRBV7-2, with D perhaps given as TRBD1 or TRBD2 (5 bases each). Germline CDR1 and CDR2: SGHTA and FQGNSA. The germline V and J ends were trimmed by 7 bases and 0 bases, with 17 bases remaining between them. The CDR3 has 16 amino acids. CDR3 coding DNA: TGTGCCAGCAAACCCCCCGGGACGCTTAGCACAGATACGCAGTATTTT. Amino acid sequence: CASKPPGTLSTDTQYF.

This clonotype turned up a few times. The gene calls are TRBV5-6 and TRBJ2-3; tentatively, D is TRBD2 (5 bases). CDR3 size: 17 residues. V shed 0 bases and J shed 3 bases, with 17 bases lying between them. The germline CDR1 and CDR2 sequences are SGHDT and YYEEEE. The DNA of the CDR3 is TGTGCCAGCAGCTTGGAGCTGGCCGGGTGGAGGACAGATACGCAGTATTTT. Amino acid sequence: CASSLELAGWRTDTQYF.

The J gene is TRBJ2-7, the V gene TRBV3-1; 10 bases match TRBD1. Germline V gives CDR1 LGHDT, CDR2 YNNKEL (reference sequence). V shed 7 bases, J shed 7 bases, and the junction held 10 bases outside the gene matches. This CDR3 is built from 14 residues. DNA of the CDR3: TGTGCCAGCACCCGAGGGACAGGGGATCGGGAGCAGTACTTC. Residues: CASTRGTGDREQYF.

In this sample, this clonotype turned up a few times. The V call is TRBV7-2, the J call TRBJ2-1, with TRBD2 matching over 9 bases. The CDR3 extends over 16 amino acids. The V and J ends lost 1 base and 7 bases, in that order; junction bases with no gene match: 8. The germline V gene has CDR1 SGHTA and CDR2 FQGNSA. The CDR3: CASSLGLGGRGNEQFF. Here the CDR3 DNA reads TGTGCCAGCAGCTTAGGCTTGGGCGGGAGGGGAAATGAGCAGTTCTTC. Drawing the rest from reference TRBV7-2 and TRBJ2-1, the complete variable domain is GAGVSQSPSNKVTEKGKDVELRCDPISGHTALYWYRQSLGQGLEFLIYFQGNSAPDKSGLPSDRFSAERTGGSVSTLTIQRTQQEDSAVYLCASSLGLGGRGNEQFFGPGTRLTVL.

This clonotype was counted between two and nine times. The chain couples TRBV6-9 to TRBJ2-1; D might be TRBD1 (5 bases). V gave up 6 bases and J gave up 8 bases, with 14 bases separating them. The germline CDR1 and CDR2 sequences are MNHGY and SVAAGI. The CDR3 has 13 amino acids. CDR3 nucleotide sequence: TGTGCCAGCAGCCAGGGAAAAGGTGATGAGCAGTTCTTC. Its protein is CASSQGKGDEQFF.

The V call is TRBV7-2, the J call TRBJ1-2; no reliable D call. The germline CDR1 and CDR2 sequences are SGHTA and FQGNSA. This CDR3 region has 13 residues. Trimming stripped 1 base from V and 7 bases from J, with 10 bases between. The CDR3 region is CASSLVTVRGYTF. The CDR3 DNA is TGTGCCAGCAGCTTAGTCACGGTACGTGGCTACACCTTC.

This clonotype was observed a handful of times. The gene calls are TRBV6-5 and TRBJ2-3; tentative D call: TRBD1 (6 bases). Per the germline V gene, CDR1 is MNHEY and CDR2 is SVGAGI. V shed 6 bases and J shed 9 bases, with 13 bases lying between them. This CDR3 is built from 12 residues. As DNA, the CDR3 is TGTGCCAGCAGCTCCGTCCAGGGGACGCAGTATTTT. Amino acids: CASSSVQGTQYF.

The V and J genes are TRBV24-1 and TRBJ2-5, with 7 bases fitting TRBD2. V lost 4 bases, J lost 3 bases, and 1 base stayed unmatched. The CDR3 runs to 13 residues. Germline CDR1 and CDR2: KGHDR and SFDVKD. In DNA form, the CDR3 reads TGTGCCACCAGTGAAGCGGGGAAAGAGACCCAGTACTTC. It is translated as CATSEAGKETQYF.

This clonotype has a handful of counts. V usage is TRBV9 and J usage is TRBJ2-5; 8 bases line up with TRBD2. The V segment lost 3 bases and the J segment 5 bases; nucleotides outside the gene matches: 3. The CDR3 totals 13 residues. Germline lookup yields CDR1 SGDLS and CDR2 YYNGEE. The CDR3 nucleotides are TGTGCCAGCAGCGACGGGGGGGCTGAGACCCAGTACTTC. Encoded protein: CASSDGGAETQYF.

This chain joins TRBV29-1 and TRBJ2-7; D gene uncertain. The V gene's germline CDR1 is SQVTM and CDR2 ANQGSEA. The V and J ends lost 7 bases and 2 bases respectively, with 15 bases between them. The CDR3 is made up of 13 amino acids. The CDR3 sequence is CSASRRDTYEQYF. The CDR3 DNA reads as TGCAGCGCAAGTCGTCGTGATACCTACGAGCAGTACTTC.

There are a few counts of this clonotype. This chain connects TRBV3-1 to TRBJ2-1; D unresolved. The length of the CDR3 is 16 residues. V lost 4 bases, J lost 4 bases, and 17 bases lay in between. The germline V gene encodes CDR1 LGHDT and CDR2 YNNKEL (reference sequence). DNA for the CDR3: TGTGCCAGCAGCCTTAGGACGGACCCTCGATACAATGAGCAGTTCTTC. Translating it yields CASSLRTDPRYNEQFF.